This record covers a single T cell receptor beta chain. Its target antigen remains unknown. The sample was run on a NextSeq 550. The Human TCR Profiling Kit (MiLaboratory) was used to make UMI-labeled 5' RACE TRB cDNA libraries. The full amount of extracted RNA was used for cDNA synthesis, and the full amount of resulting cDNA was used for PCR amplification. Libraries were prepared in parallel with an identical number of PCR cycles. As for how the authors treated the data: With a minimum of two reads required per UMI, MIGEC and MiXCR pulled out about 50,000 +/- 10,000 unique UMI-labeled TRB cDNA molecules from each library. An average of approximately 40,000 +/- 10,000 functional in-frame TRB CDR3 nucleotide clonotypes without stop codons was found per library. After each sample was downsampled to 5000 UMI-labeled TRB molecules, VDJtools was used to calculate diversity metrics such as normalized Shannon-Wiener and Chao1. For the central five CDR3 residues, VDJtools calculated physicochemical properties weighted by clonotype size, namely interaction energy, strength, volume and Kidera factor 4. With the reads reprocessed by TCRdb, a single entry stands for each CDR3 protein sequence and no DNA is reported. The V and J calls here are based on TCRdb, not the publication. The data table for this sample lists under 110,000 distinct CDR3 sequences. The top ten hold 0.35% to 0.4% of the sample.

This sample stems from a study of CXCR3-negative and CXCR3-positive naive CD8 T cells (dated by TCRdb to the late 2010s). About the study as a whole: In total, roughly 140 million TRB reads were obtained, which works out to roughly 1.5 +/- 0.3 million reads per library. Data from fewer than 12 donors, pooled across two independent experiments, went into the diversity and physicochemical repertoire analyses. For the TRBV-TRBJ cluster analysis, the naive subsets came from a handful of donors, while the memory cells came from 3 donors.

Paper-wide results and their limitations: Compared with CXCR3-negative naive cells, CXCR3-positive naive cells had TRB CDR3s with higher hydrophobicity (lower Kidera factor 4), lower energy, and higher strength and volume indices. Comparably high repertoire diversity was found in both naive subsets, whereas much lower repertoire diversity was found in memory CD8+ T cells. Similar TRBV-TRBJ usage was shown by naive CXCR3-negative and CXCR3-positive cells from the same donor, whereas distinct patterns were shown by memory cells. Freshly isolated PBMCs were used for most assays because CXCR3 expression partially decreased after cryopreservation. Because surface CD5, which is linked to self-reactivity in mice, was comparable between the naive subsets, TCR interaction strength was also inferred from TRB CDR3 physicochemical properties.

The CDR3 runs 15 amino acids, cysteine and phenylalanine included. The protein alone is recorded here. The CDR1 and CDR2 encoded by the germline V gene are SQVTM and ANQGSEA. For every CD8+ T cell subset, some 310,000 cells were flow-sorted straight into RLT lysis buffer, and each subset was sorted in triplicate. Naive CD8+ T cells were defined stringently as CD45RO-CCR7+CD27+CD95- to exclude memory contaminants. Peripheral blood mononuclear cells were isolated from buffy coats by standard density gradient centrifugation. Naive CXCR3-negative and CXCR3-positive CD8+ T cells were flow-sorted using a FACSAria III. An RNeasy Mini Kit was used to extract total RNA from the sorted cells.

This TCR was recovered from a human donor in good health. Some clones in this sample may be carry-over from other donors' samples. The sample consisted of naive CXCR3+ CD8+ T cells from blood. Read against the paper, the sample's cell subset or site label means: CD45RO-CCR7+CD27+CD95- naive CD8+ T cells expressing CXCR3 (TNR3+). In this chain, TRBV29-1 is recombined with TRBJ1-1; without DNA, the TCRdb call of TRBD1 cannot be checked. CDR3 reads: CSVPGGGGEGTEAFF.